This T cell receptor beta chain originates from a study of identical twins. Study-level findings and limits: Sequences that were beta out-of-frame showed weaker excess twin sharing.

One entry per CDR3 protein results from TCRdb running MiXCR on the 5' RACE reads. The repertoire consists of about 700,000 distinct CDR3 sequences, with over 8.5% occurring once and the leading ten covering approximately 0.89%. As for this clonotype: The target antigen is unknown. This may arise from a read error, as a much more abundant clone is one base away.

CDR1 is DFQATT, CDR2 SNEGSKA, per germline (reference sequence). CDR3 length: 17 amino acids. The same sample was also used in a study of yellow fever vaccine responses in identical twins.

The chain has TRBV20-1 and TRBJ2-3; possibly TRBD2 for D (5 bases). The receptor was derived from a woman between 18 and 29 years old in good health. Sequenced material: PBMCs. CDR3 amino acids: CCARDPSGPRSTDTQYF. The DNA of the CDR3 is TGCTGTGCTAGAGACCCCAGCGGCCCCCGCAGCACAGATACGCAGTATTTT.